This TCR beta chain was sequenced during a study of Ad26.COV2.S vaccination and SARS-CoV-2 variants (dated by TCRdb to about 2021). For the study in its entirety: Donors in the vaccine arm were drawn from COV1001, a phase I-IIa trial of Ad26.COV2.S in healthy adults that was multicentre, randomized, double-blind and placebo-controlled. Dosing of Ad26.COV2.S was intramuscular, at either 5x10^10 or 1x10^11 viral particles, delivered as one shot or as two shots spaced 56 days apart. Sequencing of the TCRbeta repertoire served to evaluate the specificity and breadth of SARS-CoV-2-reactive T cell receptors following Ad26.COV2.S vaccination. The TCR-sequenced set comprised around 30 samples: some 19 Ad26.COV2.S vaccine recipients, 5 placebo recipients and 8 SARS-CoV-2 convalescent individuals. Trial participants were randomized into five groups of five, in which low-dose or high-dose Ad26.COV2.S was given once or twice, or placebo was given on both occasions. Investigators did not know the trial group allocation while performing experiments and assessing outcomes. Results and caveats for the whole study, not just this receptor: The study lacked the statistical power to compare responses across vaccine doses or regimens. After vaccination, spike-specific CD8+ and CD4+ T cell responses were reported to show substantial breadth. It was noted by the authors that total T cell responses may have been underestimated by the TCR breadth and depth analyses. Non-spike TCR breadth was comparable between vaccine and placebo recipients, consistent with the vaccine containing only spike. Spike-specific TCR breadth was higher in Ad26.COV2.S recipients than in placebo recipients (P = 0.0014).

V sheds 1 base and J sheds 6 bases, leaving 10 bases between their ends. In the germline V gene (reference sequence), CDR1 corresponds to SEHNR and CDR2 to FQNEAQ. The CDR3, cysteine through phenylalanine, is 14 amino acids long. Only CDR3 DNA is held: 42 bases, read in frame from base 1. As regards this clone: What antigen it recognizes has not been identified. Per-base qualities were not stored, and no clone one base away is much larger.

TCRbeta CDR3 regions were sequenced with the immunoSEQ Assay. After extraction, genomic DNA underwent amplification by bias-controlled multiplex PCR, followed by high-throughput sequencing. As for how the authors treated the data: To quantify the absolute abundance of each unique TCRbeta CDR3 region, sequences were collapsed and filtered. T cell fraction was estimated by normalization of TCRbeta template counts to usable DNA, with usable DNA being measured through amplification of reference genes present in all nucleated cells. Repertoire TCRs were annotated as SARS-CoV-2-specific by exact matching of V gene, CDR3 amino acid sequence and J gene to a known reactive TCR set. The reference SARS-CoV-2 TCR set was obtained from MIRA and was filtered for enrichment in COVID-19-positive ImmuneCODE repertoires, whereby public or cross-reactive TCRs were removed. Based on the MIRA antigens, annotated TCRs were further analysed at the level of specific ORF or position within ORF. Breadth was defined as the number of annotated unique rearrangements divided by the total number of unique productive rearrangements, and depth was defined as the summed frequency of the annotated unique rearrangements. Two-sided Wilcoxon rank-sum tests were applied when comparing TCR breadth between groups. As stored in TCRdb, this immuneACCESS dataset retains in-frame rearrangements with V and J assigned. A fraction of the clones does not appear; measured against another copy, unresolved V genes explain less than half of the discrepancy, and the remainder lacks a known reason. V and J calls and clone size come straight from that table; D and trimming were deduced from the DNA. The sample table contains around 300,000 clones; only one count was recorded for 86% of them. Roughly a tenth of the sample goes to the ten largest clones.

The treatment or condition tag for this specimen amounts to: about 20 received Ad26.COV2.S at low or high dose, single or two shots; 5 received placebo; per-sample allocation not given. For vaccine and placebo recipients, repertoires were sequenced using samples collected on day 63 after the first injection. In Cohort 1b, fewer than 30 adults aged 18-55 years were enrolled at a single site in Boston, USA, between 29 July and 7 August 2020. Ad26.COV2.S was a replication-incompetent adenovirus type 26 vector that expressed a prefusion-stabilized SARS-CoV-2 spike protein derived from the original Wuhan strain.

Sequencing used peripheral blood, obtained in a trial of Ad26.COV2.S vaccine versus placebo. The receptor's source is a person between 18 and 60 years old who received the Ad26.COV2.S COVID-19 vaccine or a placebo. In this chain, TRBV7-9 is recombined with TRBJ1-3; TRBD1 is a possible D gene, resting on 5 matching bases. Here is the DNA: TGTGCCAGCAGCTTAGTGGGGGGTGAAAACACCATATATTTT. It translates to CASSLVGGENTIYF.